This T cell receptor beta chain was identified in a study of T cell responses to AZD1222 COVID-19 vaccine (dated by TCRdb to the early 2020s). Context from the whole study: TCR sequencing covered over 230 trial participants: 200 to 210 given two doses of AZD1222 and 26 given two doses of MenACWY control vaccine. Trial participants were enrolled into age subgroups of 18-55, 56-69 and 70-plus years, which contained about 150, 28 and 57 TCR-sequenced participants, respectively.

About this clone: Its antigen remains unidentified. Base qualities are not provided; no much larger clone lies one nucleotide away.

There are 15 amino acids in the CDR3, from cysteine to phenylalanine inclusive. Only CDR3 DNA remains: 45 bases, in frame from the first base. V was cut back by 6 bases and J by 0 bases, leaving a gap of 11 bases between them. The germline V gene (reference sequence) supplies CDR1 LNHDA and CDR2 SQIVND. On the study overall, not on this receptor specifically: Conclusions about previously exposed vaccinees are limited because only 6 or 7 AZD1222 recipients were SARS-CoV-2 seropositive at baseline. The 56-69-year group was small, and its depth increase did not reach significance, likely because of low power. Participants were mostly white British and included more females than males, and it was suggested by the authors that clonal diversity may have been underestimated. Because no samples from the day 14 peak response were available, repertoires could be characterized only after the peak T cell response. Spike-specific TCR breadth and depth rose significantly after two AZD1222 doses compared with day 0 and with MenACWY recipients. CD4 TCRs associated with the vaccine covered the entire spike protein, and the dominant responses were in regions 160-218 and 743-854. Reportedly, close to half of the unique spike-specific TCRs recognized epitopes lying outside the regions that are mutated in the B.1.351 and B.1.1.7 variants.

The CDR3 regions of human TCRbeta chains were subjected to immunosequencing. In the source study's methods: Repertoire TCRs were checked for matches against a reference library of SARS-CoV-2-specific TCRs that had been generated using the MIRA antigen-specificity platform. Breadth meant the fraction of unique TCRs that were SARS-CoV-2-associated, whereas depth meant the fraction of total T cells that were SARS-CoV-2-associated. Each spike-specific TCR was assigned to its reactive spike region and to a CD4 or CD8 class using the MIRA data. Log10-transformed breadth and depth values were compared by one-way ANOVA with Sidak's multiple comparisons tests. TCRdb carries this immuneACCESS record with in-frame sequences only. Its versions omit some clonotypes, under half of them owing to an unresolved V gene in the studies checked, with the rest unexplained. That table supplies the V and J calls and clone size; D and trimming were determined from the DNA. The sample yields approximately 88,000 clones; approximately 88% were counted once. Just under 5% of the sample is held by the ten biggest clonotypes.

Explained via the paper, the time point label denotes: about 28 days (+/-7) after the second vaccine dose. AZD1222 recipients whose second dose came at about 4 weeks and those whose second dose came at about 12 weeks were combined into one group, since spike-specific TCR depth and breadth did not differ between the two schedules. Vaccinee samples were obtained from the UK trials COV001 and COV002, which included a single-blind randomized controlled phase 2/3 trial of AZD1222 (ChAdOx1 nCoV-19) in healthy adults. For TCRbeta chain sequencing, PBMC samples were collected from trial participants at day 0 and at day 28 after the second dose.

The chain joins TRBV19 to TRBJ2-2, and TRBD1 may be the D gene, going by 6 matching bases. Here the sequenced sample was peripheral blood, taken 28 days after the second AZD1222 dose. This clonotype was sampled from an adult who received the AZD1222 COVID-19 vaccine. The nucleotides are TGTGCCAGTAGGAGAAGGGGGACGAACACCGGGGAGCTGTTTTTT. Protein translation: CASRRRGTNTGELFF. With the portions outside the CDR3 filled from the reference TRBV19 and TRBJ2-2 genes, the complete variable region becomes DGGITQSPKYLFRKEGQNVTLSCEQNLNHDAMYWYRQDPGQGLRLIYYSQIVNDFQKGDIAEGYSVSREKKESFPLTVTSAQKNPTAFYLCASRRRGTNTGELFFGEGSRLTVL.